The sequence of this T cell receptor beta chain was determined in a study of PD-L1 blockade in urothelial cancer. Stated time point: pretreatment peripheral blood. Produced via immunoSEQ multiplex PCR; TCRdb's table is partial and in-frame only. Of fewer than 100,000 clones in the sample, around four fifths were seen once. This CDR3 is 14 amino acids long. Germline CDR1 reads LGHNA; CDR2 reads YNFKEQ. Trimming removed 0 bases at V and 10 bases at J, with 13 bases between. J is TRBJ2-1 and V is TRBV4-2; the D gene is possibly TRBD2 (5 bases). This receptor was identified in a man aged 35 to 55 with urothelial cancer. Source: PBMCs, taken around atezolizumab (anti-PD-L1) treatment. CDR3 loop: CASSQEGSGREQFF. DNA of the CDR3: TGTGCCAGCAGCCAAGAGGGGAGCGGAAGGGAGCAGTTCTTC.